The rows below give T cell receptor beta chains drawn from one sample of a study of blood T cell repertoires in COVID-19. Clones were read by immunoSEQ multiplex PCR, and TCRdb kept only the in-frame ones, dropping some. The table records 130,000 or so clones, roughly 77% of them present only once. Sequencing used peripheral blood. The receptors stem from a man aged 55-75 years with active or convalescent COVID-19. CDR3s include the opening cysteine and the closing phenylalanine or tryptophan. Each record gives: J gene, D gene, clone size, V gene, CDR3 DNA, CDR3 protein. A D gene is named only where the DNA matches it firmly. Not every row has a clone size; where given, it reads once, few, many or a size class.

>TRBJ1-1|.|.|TRBV10-3
TGTGCCATCAGTGACAGAAAAAGGGGAGCTTTCTTT
CAISDRKRGAFF
>TRBJ2-7|TRBD2|.|TRBV18
TGTGCCAGCTCACCAAGGCCTCCATCCGGGAGGACCTCTAGGGAGCAGTACTTC
CASSPRPPSGRTSREQYF
>TRBJ2-5|.|.|TRBV18
TGTGCCAGCTCACCCTACAGGGACCGACAGGAGACCCAGTACTTC
CASSPYRDRQETQYF
>TRBJ2-1|TRBD2|.|TRBV27
TGTGCCAGCAGTCATCGACTAGCGGGGGGGGTCTACAATGAGCAGTTCTTC
CASSHRLAGGVYNEQFF
>TRBJ1-2|.|.|TRBV3-1/TRBV3-2
TGTGCCAGCAGCCAGCAAGATATCTGGACGGACTTTTTGGGCTACACCTTC
CASSQQDIWTDFLGYTF
>TRBJ2-4|TRBD1|.|TRBV7-2
TGTGCCAGCAGCCCACAGGGGCCTGGAGACATTCAGTACTTC
CASSPQGPGDIQYF
>TRBJ2-7|TRBD1|once|TRBV4-2
TGTGCCAGCAGCCAAGTTATGGGACAGGGGAACGAGCAGTACTTC
CASSQVMGQGNEQYF
>TRBJ2-5|.|.|TRBV20-1
TGCAGTGTCGGACAGAAAGAGACCCAGTACTTC
CSVGQKETQYF
>TRBJ1-1|.|.|TRBV7-2
TGTGCCAGCAGCTTAGCGGGGGGTCGGTCCACTGAAGCTTTCTTT
CASSLAGGRSTEAFF
>TRBJ2-2|TRBD1|.|TRBV5-6
TGTGCCAGCATCGGGACAGGGAAGGGGGAGCTGTTTTTT
CASIGTGKGELFF
>TRBJ2-7|TRBD1|.|TRBV7-8
TGTGCCAGCAGCCTAGGGGACAGTGGCTACGAGCAGTACTTC
CASSLGDSGYEQYF
>TRBJ2-3|TRBD2|.|TRBV14
TGTGCCAGCAGCCAAGGACTAGCAATAGCAGATACGCAGTATTTT
CASSQGLAIADTQYF
>TRBJ2-5|TRBD1|few|TRBV4-1
TGCGCCAGCAGCCAACTGCCGGGACAGAAACAAGAGACCCAGTACTTC
CASSQLPGQKQETQYF
>TRBJ2-1|.|.|TRBV20-1
TGCAGTGCCCACACAGGGTCGGAGCAGTTCTTC
CSAHTGSEQFF
>TRBJ2-1|TRBD2|.|TRBV10-2
TGCGCCAGCAGTGGGGGACTAGCGGGAGCTCTTGGAGGGGTCTTC
CASSGGLAGALGGVF
>TRBJ1-2|.|.|TRBV6-5
TGTGCCAGCAGTTACTCGCGGGCCCCCTGGGGCTACACCTTC
CASSYSRAPWGYTF